Listed below are T cell receptor beta chains from one sample, sequenced in a study of blood T cell repertoires in COVID-19. Using immunoSEQ multiplex PCR, the repertoire was profiled, and TCRdb retains in-frame clones only, with some absent. This sample has about 180,000 clones, with approximately 78% found just once. The sample was PBMCs or T cells enriched from blood (not recorded which). The receptors derive from a woman aged 45-60 years who had recovered from COVID-19. Each CDR3 is given with its conserved first and last residue. A D gene is named only where the DNA matches it firmly. Size tells how often a clone was seen (once, few, many) or the class of an expanded clone, and some rows leave it out.

cdr3_nt | cdr3_aa | v_call | cdr3_length | j_call | clone_size | d_call
TGTGCCAGCAGCTTCGACACTGAAGCTTTCTTT | CASSFDTEAFF | TRBV7-2 | 11 | TRBJ1-1 | - | -
TGTGCCAGCAGCCCCAGGTGGGGCGGGAGCGGGATGGAGACCCAGTACTTC | CASSPRWGGSGMETQYF | TRBV14 | 17 | TRBJ2-5 | - | TRBD2
TGTGCCAGCAGCTCCGGTTTCGAGCAGTACTTC | CASSSGFEQYF | TRBV11-2 | 11 | TRBJ2-7 | - | -
TGTGCCAGCAGTTCGGTTCCCGGGACAGGGATCTATGGCTACACCTTC | CASSSVPGTGIYGYTF | TRBV28 | 16 | TRBJ1-2 | - | TRBD1
TGTGCTAGTGGTCCCCTCAGGGAGGTGAACACTGAAGCTTTCTTT | CASGPLREVNTEAFF | TRBV12-5 | 15 | TRBJ1-1 | once | -
TGCGCCAGCAGCCTTAGGAGGAACCCCAATGAGCAGTTCTTC | CASSLRRNPNEQFF | TRBV5-1 | 14 | TRBJ2-1 | - | -
TGTGCCAGCAGCGTAGCTCCTATAGCGGGAGGGGGCAATGAGCAGTTCTTC | CASSVAPIAGGGNEQFF | TRBV9 | 17 | TRBJ2-1 | - | TRBD2
TGTGCCAGCAGCTTAGGAGGGCGCGGGCCCTACGAGCAGTACTTC | CASSLGGRGPYEQYF | TRBV7-8 | 15 | TRBJ2-7 | - | -
TGTGCCAGCTCACCGCCGGGACAGCAAGAGACCCAGTACTTC | CASSPPGQQETQYF | TRBV18 | 14 | TRBJ2-5 | - | TRBD1
TGTGCCAGCTCACTCTCTAGCACAGATACGCAGTATTTT | CASSLSSTDTQYF | TRBV18 | 13 | TRBJ2-3 | - | -
TGTGCCAGCAGCCAGGGCCCAGGGTCGGGGACAGTTTCCTACGAGCAGTACTTC | CASSQGPGSGTVSYEQYF | TRBV4-2 | 18 | TRBJ2-7 | - | TRBD1
TGTGCCAGCAGTACTCCTCTTGGGGGCAGGGGCGGAAACACCATATATTTT | CASSTPLGGRGGNTIYF | TRBV25-1 | 17 | TRBJ1-3 | once | -
TGTGCCAGCAGCAGCCGCCGGAGGGACAGCTACGAGCAGTACTTC | CASSSRRRDSYEQYF | TRBV7-8 | 15 | TRBJ2-7 | - | -
TGTGCCAGTACCGGACCCCCCGCGGGGGCCATTCAGTACTTC | CASTGPPAGAIQYF | TRBV19 | 14 | TRBJ2-4 | once | -
TGTGCCAACCCGACTAGCTGCGAGCAGTACTTC | CANPTSCEQYF | TRBV6-5 | 11 | TRBJ2-7 | - | TRBD2
TGTGCCAGCAGTTATTCCGGGACAGGCGGAGGTGCCCAGCATTTT | CASSYSGTGGGAQHF | TRBV6-2/TRBV6-3 | 15 | TRBJ1-5 | - | TRBD1
TGTGCCAGCAGTTTAGGGGCGGGGTTAGGCACAGATACGCAGTATTTT | CASSLGAGLGTDTQYF | TRBV27 | 16 | TRBJ2-3 | - | -
TGCGCCAGCAGCTTGGGCGGGGACTCGAACACCGGGGAGCTGTTTTTT | CASSLGGDSNTGELFF | TRBV5-1 | 16 | TRBJ2-2 | - | -
TGTGCCAGCAGCCTTACAGGGAGGGATCAGCCCCAGCATTTT | CASSLTGRDQPQHF | TRBV7-9 | 14 | TRBJ1-5 | - | -
TGCGCCAGCAGCCTCAAAGGGGCAGACAATTCACCCCTCCACTTT | CASSLKGADNSPLHF | TRBV4-3 | 15 | TRBJ1-6 | - | -
TGCAACAAACGCACGGGGGGTTGGTACTATGGCTACACCTTC | CNKRTGGWYYGYTF | TRBV29-1 | 14 | TRBJ1-2 | - | -
TGTGCCAGCTCACCACGACCCTTGGACAGGCCTAACTATGGCTACACCTTC | CASSPRPLDRPNYGYTF | TRBV18 | 17 | TRBJ1-2 | - | TRBD1
TGTGCCAGCAGCCTAAGCGGGGCTAGCGGGGCCTACGAGCAGTACTTC | CASSLSGASGAYEQYF | TRBV7-2 | 16 | TRBJ2-7 | - | TRBD2